Given below is one TCR beta chain in context. Antigen specificity is unknown. The data belong to a study of beta chain features in type 1 diabetes. Overall study: The examined sorted cells totaled some 99 million across samples. General study findings and limits: Type 1 diabetes patients showed a moderate but significant shortening of TCRB CDR3s in all four CD4+ subsets.

Sequenced material consisted of expressed TCRB transcripts (all of the isolated RNA was reverse transcribed). Naive, central memory and regulatory T cell samples averaged roughly 4 million reads. The method was immunoSEQ multiplex PCR; TCRdb's version includes in-frame clones alone and lacks a portion of them. Here the sample spans around 41,000 clones, approximately 70% being singletons. Cells sorted by CD45RO/CCR7/CD25/CD127/CD95/CD27 comprised CD4+ naive, central memory, regulatory and stem cell-like memory cells. The TCR sequence derives from a young man with type 1 diabetes. Some clones in this sample may be carry-over from other donors' samples. Material: Tregs from blood.

This CDR3 is CASSRAGTATYEQYF. Written as DNA, the CDR3 is TGTGCCAGTAGCCGAGCCGGGACAGCTACCTACGAGCAGTACTTC. The gene calls are TRBV19 and TRBJ2-7; 7 bases are a match to TRBD1. The V gene's germline CDR1 is LNHDA and CDR2 SQIVND (reference sequence). V shed 6 bases, J shed 2 bases, and the junction held 10 bases outside the gene matches. This CDR3 comprises 15 residues.